This is a list of T cell receptor beta chains from one sample in a study of T cell repertoires in cytomegalovirus infection. In TCRdb, the reads were re-called with MiXCR into one record per CDR3 protein. The table records about 920,000 distinct CDR3 sequences, roughly 30% of them present only once. These receptors are not linked to any known antigen. The sample in question was cultured CD8+ T cells from PBMCs, obtained from culture after CMV antigen stimulation. The receptors stem from a human donor in good health (CMV status not recorded). Some clones in this sample may be carry-over from other donors' samples. The CDR3 runs from the conserved cysteine through the conserved F or W. The D gene is left open where the match is weak. Size is stated for part of the rows, as once, few or many counts, or as a class when the clone is expanded.

CDR3 DNA	CDR3 protein	V gene	D gene	J gene	clone size
TGTGCCAGCAGCGAGGGGGCCAGCCCCGTGGAAGATACGCAGTATTTT	CASSEGASPVEDTQYF	TRBV7-9	TRBD1	TRBJ2-3	few
TGTGCCAGCAGTGCCTTCACAGGGTTGAGGTATGGCTACACCTTC	CASSAFTGLRYGYTF	TRBV6-2/TRBV6-3	-	TRBJ1-2	-
TGTGCCAGCGGGGGAACCGGGACAGAGTACAATGAGCAGTTCTTC	CASGGTGTEYNEQFF	TRBV7-6	TRBD1	TRBJ2-1	-
TGTGCCAGCAGCTTAGGGGTCGGCGGGGGGGCCTACAATGAGCAGTTCTTC	CASSLGVGGGAYNEQFF	TRBV7-6	TRBD2	TRBJ2-1	few
TGTGCCAGCAGCCCACGCGGCTGGCTGGACCAAGAGACCCAGTACTTC	CASSPRGWLDQETQYF	TRBV7-2	-	TRBJ2-5	many
TGTGCCAGCAGTTTACGGGGGACGGTCGACAATGAGCAGTTCTTC	CASSLRGTVDNEQFF	TRBV28	-	TRBJ2-1	-
TGTGCCAGCAGCCCCAGGCCCGGGGGCTACACCTTC	CASSPRPGGYTF	TRBV11-2	-	TRBJ1-2	-
TGTGCCAGCAGTTTTTGGGCGCAAGGTGGCACAGATACGCAGTATTTT	CASSFWAQGGTDTQYF	TRBV12-3/TRBV12-4	-	TRBJ2-3	few
TGTGCCAGCAGCTTAGGCACAGGGGGCATCTACGAGCAGTACTTC	CASSLGTGGIYEQYF	TRBV7-8	TRBD1	TRBJ2-7	few
TGTGCCAGCAGCCAAGAAATCCCCACAGGGACTGAGCAGTTCTTC	CASSQEIPTGTEQFF	TRBV7-2	-	TRBJ2-1	-
TGTGCCACCAGCACCGGGGGGGGCCCCTACGAGCAGTACTTC	CATSTGGGPYEQYF	TRBV15	TRBD2	TRBJ2-7	-
TGTGCCAGCAGCCAAGATTCCTACGAGGGGGACGCTTTCTTT	CASSQDSYEGDAFF	TRBV14	-	TRBJ1-1	-
TGTGCCAGCGCGAGGACAGCTAATCAGCCCCAGCATTTT	CASARTANQPQHF	TRBV7-6	-	TRBJ1-5	few
TGCAGTGCTAGAGATAATAGGTTGGTCACAGATACGCAGTATTTT	CSARDNRLVTDTQYF	TRBV20-1	-	TRBJ2-3	-
TGTGCCAGCAGGAAGGGGTTGCAGCCCCAGCATTTT	CASRKGLQPQHF	TRBV28	-	TRBJ1-5	-
TGTGCCAGCAGCTTAAATCTTGTGTATGGTGGCACCGGGGAGCTGTTTTTT	CASSLNLVYGGTGELFF	TRBV7-8	-	TRBJ2-2	few
TGTGCCAGCAGCTTCCCGGACAGGGTGGATCGGGAAAAACTGTTTTTT	CASSFPDRVDREKLFF	TRBV7-6	TRBD1	TRBJ1-4	few
TGTGCCACCAGCCTAACAGTGGGGAATAGCAATCAGCCCCAGCATTTT	CATSLTVGNSNQPQHF	TRBV6-6	-	TRBJ1-5	few
TGTGCCAGCAGCCCTCGGGGTGTTGGGGATTACGAGCAGTACTTC	CASSPRGVGDYEQYF	TRBV9	-	TRBJ2-7	few
TGTGCCAGCAGTGATACTATTACCTACGAGCAGTACTTC	CASSDTITYEQYF	TRBV2	-	TRBJ2-7	-
TGTGCTAGTGGTTTGGGGGCGCCCGGGGAGCTGTTTTTT	CASGLGAPGELFF	TRBV12-5	-	TRBJ2-2	few
TGTGCCAGCAGCTCCCGGGCGGGGGAATCCTACAATGAGCAGTTCTTC	CASSSRAGESYNEQFF	TRBV7-8	TRBD2	TRBJ2-1	-
TGCAGTGCACAGACAGGGGGCCTATACACCGGGGAGCTGTTTTTT	CSAQTGGLYTGELFF	TRBV20-1	TRBD1	TRBJ2-2	-
TGTGCCAGCAGCCCACTCGGGACAGTCAATTCACCCCTCCACTTT	CASSPLGTVNSPLHF	TRBV7-2	TRBD1	TRBJ1-6	many
TGTGCCAGTAGTGACATTTTGGGACAAGAGACCCAGTACTTC	CASSDILGQETQYF	TRBV19	-	TRBJ2-5	-
TGCGCCAGCAGCCAAGGGCCGGGGAGAGGCTACACCTTC	CASSQGPGRGYTF	TRBV4-1	-	TRBJ1-2	few
TGTGCCAGCAGTGAACGAGGGGGGGCCATCAATGAGCAGTTCTTC	CASSERGGAINEQFF	TRBV2	-	TRBJ2-1	few
TGTGCCAGTAGTATAAAGGGTGATGAGCAGTTCTTC	CASSIKGDEQFF	TRBV19	-	TRBJ2-1	few
TGTGCCAGCAGTTACTCGTTTACCCCAGGCCTGAACACTGAAGCTTTCTTT	CASSYSFTPGLNTEAFF	TRBV6-5	-	TRBJ1-1	few
TGTGCCAGCAGCTCAGCGAATCAGCCCCAGCATTTT	CASSSANQPQHF	TRBV7-6	-	TRBJ1-5	many
TGCGCCAGCAGCCCCCGAAGCAGGGAAGCGGGCGGCTACACCTTC	CASSPRSREAGGYTF	TRBV5-1	-	TRBJ1-2	-
TGTGCCAGCAGTGATCCAGGGTTCACTGAAGCTTTCTTT	CASSDPGFTEAFF	TRBV6-4	-	TRBJ1-1	-
TGTGCCAGCAGCCCTTATGGCAGGGGAACGATGGGTGAGCAGTTCTTC	CASSPYGRGTMGEQFF	TRBV13	-	TRBJ2-1	-
TGCAGCGTTGAAGGGGCTAGCGGTGGGGGTGAGACCCAGTACTTC	CSVEGASGGGETQYF	TRBV29-1	TRBD2	TRBJ2-5	-
TGTGCCACCAGCAGAGCTGCCCAAGGCCAGCCCCAGCATTTT	CATSRAAQGQPQHF	TRBV15	-	TRBJ1-5	-